Sequencing of this TCR beta chain was carried out in a study of cytomegalovirus exposure and HLA in healthy donors. Study at large: The study placed about 86% of its approximately 360 genotyped donors in the Caucasian-associated ancestry cluster. General study results and limits: Testing in vitro showed a few CMV-associated chains specific for CMV antigens. Reportedly, a later analysis found an Asian-associated ancestry cluster had fewer N-insertions than the approximately 670-donor mean. Generally TCR sequences proved uncommon, though certain public TCRs appeared in numerous donors.

The PCR had 60 Vbeta and 13 Jbeta primers. Data came from immunoSEQ multiplex PCR; TCRdb stores just in-frame clones and leaves some out. The sample has 75,000 to 100,000 clones; approximately 79% are singletons. J was trimmed by 7 bases and V by 6 bases; bases with no gene match: 5. The CDR3 is made up of 14 amino acids. The germline V gene has CDR1 LGHNT and CDR2 FRNRAP. As concerns this clone: Its antigen remains unidentified.

V usage is TRBV12-5 and J usage is TRBJ2-1, with TRBD1 identical over 11 bases. The material sequenced was PBMCs. The sequence was collected from a male donor in good health and CMV-seronegative. The CDR3 is CASGSGTGGNEQFF. CDR3 coding DNA: TGTGCTAGTGGCTCCGGGACAGGGGGAAATGAGCAGTTCTTC.